Listed below are T cell receptor beta chains from one sample, sequenced in a study of vaccination and CD4 T cells after COVID-19. No antigens are known for them. TCRdb called the PCR reads again in MiXCR, with one record for every CDR3 protein. The table has some 9,300 distinct CDR3 sequences, approximately 73% seen once. The sequenced sample consisted of CD4+ T cells from blood, cultured in vitro. These TCRs come from a human donor who had recovered from COVID-19. The CDR3 runs from the conserved cysteine through the conserved F or W. A D gene is named only where the DNA matches it firmly. Where a row states a size, it is once, few, many or the class of an expanded clone; other rows omit it.

TRBV12-3/TRBV12-4	TRBD2	TRBJ2-7	NA	TGTGCCAGCAGACCTCTAGCGGGAGGCTACGAGCAGTACTTC	CASRPLAGGYEQYF
TRBV20-1	TRBD1	TRBJ2-1	NA	TGCAGTGCTAGATTACCGGGACAGTTCTCCTACAATGAGCAGTTCTTC	CSARLPGQFSYNEQFF
TRBV15	TRBD2	TRBJ2-5	NA	TGTGCCACCAGCAGAGTCGGGGCTAGCGGGTATCAAGAGACCCAGTACTTC	CATSRVGASGYQETQYF
TRBV6-4	TRBD1	TRBJ2-5	NA	TGTGCCAGCAGCGAACCTCTGTACGGGACAGGTCAAGAGACCCAGTACTTC	CASSEPLYGTGQETQYF
TRBV20-1	NA	TRBJ2-7	few	TGCAGTGCCGAGGCGGACAGCTACGAGCAGTACTTC	CSAEADSYEQYF
TRBV20-1	NA	TRBJ2-4	NA	TGCAGTGCTAGAGTTTCGAGGATGGGAAACATTCAGTACTTC	CSARVSRMGNIQYF
TRBV12-3/TRBV12-4	TRBD1	TRBJ2-7	once	TGTGCCAGCAAACCCGGGACAGCTTTTGGGGAGCAGTACTTC	CASKPGTAFGEQYF
TRBV6-1	NA	TRBJ2-1	NA	TGTGCCAGCAGATGGGAGAGGGGTAGGGAGCAGTTCTTC	CASRWERGREQFF
TRBV28	NA	TRBJ1-1	NA	TGTGCCAGCAGTTCCCCTGGAGGGGCCCCGTCTGAAGCTTTCTTT	CASSSPGGAPSEAFF
TRBV19	TRBD2	TRBJ2-1	NA	TGTGCCAGTAGTCCCAGCGTAGCGGGAGGAATAGGTGAGCAGTTCTTC	CASSPSVAGGIGEQFF
TRBV20-1	NA	TRBJ1-6	few	TGCAGTGCTAGAGATATATCAGAGCCCAGCTCACCCCTCCACTTT	CSARDISEPSSPLHF
TRBV6-2/TRBV6-3	NA	TRBJ1-2	NA	TGTGCCAGCAGTTTGTTGGCCTTGCGGGGTCATGGCTACACCTTC	CASSLLALRGHGYTF